This T cell receptor (beta chain) derives from a study of blood T cell repertoires in COVID-19. Trimming took 2 bases from V and 10 from J, leaving 12 bases between them. CDR3 length: 13 amino acids. Per germline, CDR1 MDHEN and CDR2 SYDVKM. Enrollees, about 18 to 95 years old, lived in fewer than 25 US areas. Sequencing was performed with immunoSEQ multiplex PCR; in TCRdb, only in-frame clones are kept and a portion is missing. The data hold under 250,000 clones, with about 83% observed a single time. This chain connects TRBV28 to TRBJ2-1, with D possibly TRBD2 on 6 matching bases. Sequenced sample: PBMCs or T cells enriched from blood (not recorded which). The origin of this receptor is a woman aged 45-59 years who had been exposed to COVID-19. CDR3 DNA sequence: TGTGCCAGCAGTTTAAGGGGAGGTTGGGAGCAGTTCTTC. This gives the protein CASSLRGGWEQFF.